This note documents a single T cell receptor (beta chain) sequence. These data are taken from a study of Ad26.COV2.S vaccination and SARS-CoV-2 variants. Here immunoSEQ multiplex PCR was the method, and the copy in TCRdb shows in-frame clones only, minus some. Altogether some 450,000 clones are present, 90% being singletons, with the ten largest covering around 4.5%. Treatment described: about 20 received Ad26.COV2.S at low or high dose, single or two shots; five or six received placebo; per-sample allocation not given. Specimen acquisition occurred on day 63 following the initial vaccine or placebo injection. The V and J ends lost 3 bases and 6 bases respectively, with 11 bases between them. This CDR3 is built from 13 residues. CDR1 and CDR2 from the germline V gene are SGDLS and YYNGEE.

The chain joins TRBV9 to TRBJ2-3; D remains unclear. The sample consisted of peripheral blood, taken in a trial of Ad26.COV2.S vaccine versus placebo. This receptor was taken from a person between 18 and 59 years old who received the Ad26.COV2.S COVID-19 vaccine or a placebo. CDR3 sequence: CASSGDSADTQYF. The CDR3 DNA reads as TGTGCCAGCAGCGGGGATTCGGCGGATACGCAGTATTTT.